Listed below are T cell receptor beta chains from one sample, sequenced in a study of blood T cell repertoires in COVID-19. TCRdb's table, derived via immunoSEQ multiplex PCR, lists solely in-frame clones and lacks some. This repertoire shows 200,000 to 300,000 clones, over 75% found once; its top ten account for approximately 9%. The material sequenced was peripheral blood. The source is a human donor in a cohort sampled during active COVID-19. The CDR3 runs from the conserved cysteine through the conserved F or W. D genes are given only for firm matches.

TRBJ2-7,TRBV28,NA,CASSLIAAYEQYF
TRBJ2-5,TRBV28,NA,CASSLLAAGRETQYF
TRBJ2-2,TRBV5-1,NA,CASSFEGVGTGELFF
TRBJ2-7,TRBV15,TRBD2,CATSRSRGAGGPNEQYF
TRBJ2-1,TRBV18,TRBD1,CASSPQDRDHEQFF
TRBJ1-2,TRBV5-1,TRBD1,CASSTGTAYGYTF
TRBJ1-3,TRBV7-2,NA,CASSLQASGNTIYF
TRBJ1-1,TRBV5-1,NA,CASSQNTAIHTEAFF
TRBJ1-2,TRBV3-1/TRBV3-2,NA,CASSQSGALNYGYTF
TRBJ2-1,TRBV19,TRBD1,CASSRYSGQGKRHNEQFF
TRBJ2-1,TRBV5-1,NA,CASSAETGTPSYYNEQFF
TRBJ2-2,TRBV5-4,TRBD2,CASSLGVLAGLPGELFF